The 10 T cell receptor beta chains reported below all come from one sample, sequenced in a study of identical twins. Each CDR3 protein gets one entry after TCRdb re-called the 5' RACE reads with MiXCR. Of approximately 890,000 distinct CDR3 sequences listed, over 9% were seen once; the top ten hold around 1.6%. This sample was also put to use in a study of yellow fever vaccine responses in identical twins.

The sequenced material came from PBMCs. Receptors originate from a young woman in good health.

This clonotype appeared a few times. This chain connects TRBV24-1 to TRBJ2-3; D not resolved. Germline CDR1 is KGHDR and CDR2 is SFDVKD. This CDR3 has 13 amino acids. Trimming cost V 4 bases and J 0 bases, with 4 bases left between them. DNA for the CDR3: TGTGCCACCAGTGAAAGAAGCACAGATACGCAGTATTTT. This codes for CATSERSTDTQYF.

The CDR3 is CATTTGEGTEAFF. For the CDR3, the DNA is TGTGCCACCACCACAGGGGAAGGCACTGAAGCTTTCTTT. This chain links TRBV15 with TRBJ1-1, with TRBD1 matching over 7 bases. CDR1 is LNHNV, CDR2 YYDKDF, per germline (reference sequence). The J segment lost 4 bases and the V segment lost 7 bases, leaving 6 bases of the junction unmatched. This CDR3 is 13 amino acids long.

The CDR3 loop is CASSVLPPPSTGDGNIQYF. The CDR3, as DNA: TGTGCCAGCAGCGTACTCCCACCCCCCTCTACAGGGGATGGGAACATTCAGTACTTC. V usage is TRBV9 and J usage is TRBJ2-4, with 7 bases fitting TRBD1. V dropped 1 base and J dropped 7; count of bases not matched to a gene: 20. The CDR3 is made up of 19 amino acids. The germline V gene has CDR1 SGDLS and CDR2 YYNGEE.

For the CDR3, the DNA is TGCGCCAGCAGCCGGACAGGCGAAAAACTGTTTTTT. It encodes CASSRTGEKLFF. The chain joins TRBV5-1 to TRBJ1-4; 7 bases line up with TRBD1. The J segment lost 8 bases and the V segment lost 4 bases, leaving 2 bases of the junction unmatched. The CDR3 length is 12 residues. Per germline, CDR1 SGHRS and CDR2 YFSETQ.

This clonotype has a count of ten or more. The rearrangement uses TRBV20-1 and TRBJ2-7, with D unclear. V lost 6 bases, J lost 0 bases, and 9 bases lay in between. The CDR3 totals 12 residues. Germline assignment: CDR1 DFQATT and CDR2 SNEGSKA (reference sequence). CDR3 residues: CSAEGLSYEQYV. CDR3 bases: TGCAGTGCCGAAGGGCTCTCCTACGAGCAGTACGTC.

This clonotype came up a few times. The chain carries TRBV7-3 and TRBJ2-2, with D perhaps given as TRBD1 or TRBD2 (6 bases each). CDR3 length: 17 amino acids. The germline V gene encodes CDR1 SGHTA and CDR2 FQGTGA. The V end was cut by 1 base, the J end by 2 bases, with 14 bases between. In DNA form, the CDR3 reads TGTGCCAGCAGCTTAAGGGAGGCAGGGGTTAACACCGGGGAGCTGTTTTTT. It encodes CASSLREAGVNTGELFF.

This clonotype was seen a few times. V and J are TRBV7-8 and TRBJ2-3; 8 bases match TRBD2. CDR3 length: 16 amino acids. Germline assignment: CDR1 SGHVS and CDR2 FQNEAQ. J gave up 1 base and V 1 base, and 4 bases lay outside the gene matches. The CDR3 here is CASSLVAGQGTDTQYF. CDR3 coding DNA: TGTGCCAGCAGCTTAGTAGCGGGGCAGGGCACAGATACGCAGTATTTT.

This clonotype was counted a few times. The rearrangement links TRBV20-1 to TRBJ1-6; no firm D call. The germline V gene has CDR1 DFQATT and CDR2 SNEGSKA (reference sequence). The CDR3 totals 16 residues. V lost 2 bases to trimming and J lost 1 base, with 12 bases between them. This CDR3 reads CSARFRPGSYNSPLHF. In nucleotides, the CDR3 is TGCAGTGCTAGATTCCGTCCGGGGTCCTATAATTCACCCCTCCACTTT.

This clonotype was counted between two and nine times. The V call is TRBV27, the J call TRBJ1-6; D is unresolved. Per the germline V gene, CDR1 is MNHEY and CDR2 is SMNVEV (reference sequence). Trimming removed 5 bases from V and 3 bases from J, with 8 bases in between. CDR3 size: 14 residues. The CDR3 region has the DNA TGTGCCAGCAGTCCAATTAACTATAATTCACCCCTCCACTTT. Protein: CASSPINYNSPLHF.

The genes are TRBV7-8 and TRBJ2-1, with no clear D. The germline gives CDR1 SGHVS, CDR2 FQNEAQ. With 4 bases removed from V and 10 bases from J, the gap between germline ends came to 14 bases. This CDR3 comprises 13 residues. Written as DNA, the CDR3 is TGTGCCAGCAGCTCCTCGAAAGTAAACGAGCAGTTCTTC. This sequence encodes CASSSSKVNEQFF.